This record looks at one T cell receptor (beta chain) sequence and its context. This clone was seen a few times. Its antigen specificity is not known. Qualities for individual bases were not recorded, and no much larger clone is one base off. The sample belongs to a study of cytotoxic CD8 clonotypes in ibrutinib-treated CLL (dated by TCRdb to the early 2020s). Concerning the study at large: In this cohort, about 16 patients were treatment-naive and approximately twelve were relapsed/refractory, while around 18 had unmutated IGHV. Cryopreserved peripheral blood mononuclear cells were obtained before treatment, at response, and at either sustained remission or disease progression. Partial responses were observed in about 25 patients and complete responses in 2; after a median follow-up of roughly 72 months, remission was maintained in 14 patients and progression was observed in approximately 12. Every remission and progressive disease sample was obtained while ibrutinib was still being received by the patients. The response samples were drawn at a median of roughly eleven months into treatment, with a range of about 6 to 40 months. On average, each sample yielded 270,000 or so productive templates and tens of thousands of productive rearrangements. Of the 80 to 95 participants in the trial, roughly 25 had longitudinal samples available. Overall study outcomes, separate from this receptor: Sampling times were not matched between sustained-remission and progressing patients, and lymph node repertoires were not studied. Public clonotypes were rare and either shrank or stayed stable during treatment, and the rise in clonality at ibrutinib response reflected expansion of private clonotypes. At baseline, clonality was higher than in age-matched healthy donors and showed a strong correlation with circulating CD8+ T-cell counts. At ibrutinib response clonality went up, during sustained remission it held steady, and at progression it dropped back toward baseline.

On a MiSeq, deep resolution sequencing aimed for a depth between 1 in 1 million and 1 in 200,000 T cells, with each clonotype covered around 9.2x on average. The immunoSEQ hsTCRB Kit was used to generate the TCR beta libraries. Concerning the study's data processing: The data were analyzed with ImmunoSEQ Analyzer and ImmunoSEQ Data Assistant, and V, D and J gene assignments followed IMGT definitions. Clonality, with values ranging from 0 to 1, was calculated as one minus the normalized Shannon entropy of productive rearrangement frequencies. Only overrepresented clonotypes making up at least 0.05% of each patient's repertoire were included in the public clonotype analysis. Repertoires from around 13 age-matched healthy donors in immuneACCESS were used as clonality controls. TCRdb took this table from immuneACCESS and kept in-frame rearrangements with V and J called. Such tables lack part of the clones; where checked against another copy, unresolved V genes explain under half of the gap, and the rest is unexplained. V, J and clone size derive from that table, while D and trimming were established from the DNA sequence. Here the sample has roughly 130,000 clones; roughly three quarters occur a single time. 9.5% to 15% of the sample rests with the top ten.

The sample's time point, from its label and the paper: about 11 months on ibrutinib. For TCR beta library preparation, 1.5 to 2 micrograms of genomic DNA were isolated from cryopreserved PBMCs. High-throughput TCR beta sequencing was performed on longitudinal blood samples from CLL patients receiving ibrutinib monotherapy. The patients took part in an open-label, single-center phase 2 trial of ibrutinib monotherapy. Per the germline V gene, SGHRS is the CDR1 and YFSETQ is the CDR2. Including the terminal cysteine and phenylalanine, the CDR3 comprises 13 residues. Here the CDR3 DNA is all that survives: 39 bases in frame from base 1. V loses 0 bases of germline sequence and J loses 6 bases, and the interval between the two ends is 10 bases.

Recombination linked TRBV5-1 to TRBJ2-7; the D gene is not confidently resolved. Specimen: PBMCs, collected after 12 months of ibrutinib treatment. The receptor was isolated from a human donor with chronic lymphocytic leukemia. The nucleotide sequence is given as TGCGCCAGCAGCTTGGGACGCGCTAGCGAGCAGTACTTC. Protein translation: CASSLGRASEQYF.